This T cell receptor (beta chain) emerged from a study of cytomegalovirus exposure and HLA in healthy donors. Findings and caveats of the study: One later analysis reportedly identified an Asian-associated ancestry cluster that showed fewer N-insertions than the roughly 600-donor mean. Earlier analysis yielded a pattern in which most TCR beta V segments were productive about 87% or about 30% of the time. Being indistinguishable, some V segments were excluded, TRBV6-2 and TRBV6-3 among them.

With regard to this clone: Its specificity is unknown.

J lost 12 bases, V lost 4 bases, and 9 bases had no gene match. The CDR3 contains 13 residues. In germline, CDR1 is MNHEY, CDR2 SVGAGI. Primers for the PCR totalled 60 Vbeta and 13 Jbeta. Here immunoSEQ multiplex PCR was the method, and the copy in TCRdb shows in-frame clones only, minus some. The sample contains 68,000 or so clones, 80% to 90% of which appear only once. The chain combines TRBV6-5 with TRBJ1-1; 9 bases align to TRBD1. Sample: PBMCs. This TCR was recovered from a human donor in good health. The DNA for the CDR3 is TGTGCCAGCAGTTCAACCCGGGACAGGGTGTCTTTCTTT. This codes for CASSSTRDRVSFF.